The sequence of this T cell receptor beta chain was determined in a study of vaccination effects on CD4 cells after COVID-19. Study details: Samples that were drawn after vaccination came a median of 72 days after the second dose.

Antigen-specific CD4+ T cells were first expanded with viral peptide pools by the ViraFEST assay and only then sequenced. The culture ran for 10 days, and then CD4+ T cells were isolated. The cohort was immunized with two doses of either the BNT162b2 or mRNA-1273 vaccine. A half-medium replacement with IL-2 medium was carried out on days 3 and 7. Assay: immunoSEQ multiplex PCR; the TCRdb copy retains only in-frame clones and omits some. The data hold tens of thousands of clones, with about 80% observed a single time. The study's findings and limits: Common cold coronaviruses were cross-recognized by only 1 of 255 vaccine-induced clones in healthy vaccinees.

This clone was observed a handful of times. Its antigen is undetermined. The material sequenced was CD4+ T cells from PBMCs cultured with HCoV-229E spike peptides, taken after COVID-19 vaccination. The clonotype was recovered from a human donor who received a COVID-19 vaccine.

This CDR3 reads CAGSSDDRVHEQYV. Here the CDR3 DNA reads TGTGCCGGGTCGTCGGACGACAGGGTCCACGAGCAGTACGTC. The V gene is TRBV6-5, the J gene TRBJ2-7; 7 bases align to TRBD1. The CDR3 has 14 residues. V was clipped by 11 bases and J by 5 bases; unmatched bases: 15. Germline V gene lookup returns CDR1 MNHEY and CDR2 SVGAGI.